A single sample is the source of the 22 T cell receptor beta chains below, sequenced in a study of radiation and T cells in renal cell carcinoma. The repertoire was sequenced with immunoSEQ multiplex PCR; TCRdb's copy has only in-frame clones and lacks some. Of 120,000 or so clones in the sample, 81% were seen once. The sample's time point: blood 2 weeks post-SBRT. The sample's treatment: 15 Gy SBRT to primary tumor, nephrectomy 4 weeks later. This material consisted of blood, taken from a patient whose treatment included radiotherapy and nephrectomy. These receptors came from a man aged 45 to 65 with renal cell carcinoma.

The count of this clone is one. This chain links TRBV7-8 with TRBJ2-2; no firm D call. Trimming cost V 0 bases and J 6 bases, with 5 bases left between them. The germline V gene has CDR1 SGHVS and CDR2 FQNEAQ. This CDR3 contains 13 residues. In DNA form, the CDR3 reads TGTGCCAGCAGCTTAGCCTGGCCCGGGGAGCTGTTTTTT. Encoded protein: CASSLAWPGELFF.

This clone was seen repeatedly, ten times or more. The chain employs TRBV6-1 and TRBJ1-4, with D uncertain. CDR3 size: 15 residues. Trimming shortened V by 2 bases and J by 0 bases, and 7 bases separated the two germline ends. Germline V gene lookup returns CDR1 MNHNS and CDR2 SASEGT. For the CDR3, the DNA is TGTGCCAGCAGTGAACTTCCTACAACTAATGAAAAACTGTTTTTT. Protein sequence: CASSELPTTNEKLFF.

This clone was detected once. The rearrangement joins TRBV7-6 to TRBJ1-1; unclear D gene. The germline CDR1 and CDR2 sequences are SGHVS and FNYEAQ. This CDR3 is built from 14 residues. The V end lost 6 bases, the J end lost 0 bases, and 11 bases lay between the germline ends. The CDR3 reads CASRNHGVNTEAFF. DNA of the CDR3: TGTGCCAGCAGAAATCATGGGGTGAACACTGAAGCTTTCTTT.

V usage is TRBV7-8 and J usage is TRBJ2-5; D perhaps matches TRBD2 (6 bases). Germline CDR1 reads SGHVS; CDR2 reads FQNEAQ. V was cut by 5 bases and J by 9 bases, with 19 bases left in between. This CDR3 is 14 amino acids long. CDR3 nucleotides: TGTGCCAGCAGCCCCCGGACTATAGCATCGGCCCAGTACTTC. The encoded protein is CASSPRTIASAQYF.

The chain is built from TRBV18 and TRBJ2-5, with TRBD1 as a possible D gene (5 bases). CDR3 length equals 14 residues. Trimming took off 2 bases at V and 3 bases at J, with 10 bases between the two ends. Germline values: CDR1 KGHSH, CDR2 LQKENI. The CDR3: CASSPLRREETQYF. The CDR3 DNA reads TGTGCCAGCTCACCATTGCGCAGGGAAGAGACCCAGTACTTC.

The CDR3 region has the DNA TGTGCCAGCAGAACCCTAGCTACTAATGAGCAGTTCTTC. This sequence encodes CASRTLATNEQFF. The V gene is TRBV2, the J gene TRBJ2-1; tentative D call: TRBD2 (5 bases). The V and J ends lost 6 bases and 7 bases respectively, with 13 bases between them. Looked up from germline, CDR1 is SNHLY and CDR2 is FYNNEI. CDR3 length: 13 residues.

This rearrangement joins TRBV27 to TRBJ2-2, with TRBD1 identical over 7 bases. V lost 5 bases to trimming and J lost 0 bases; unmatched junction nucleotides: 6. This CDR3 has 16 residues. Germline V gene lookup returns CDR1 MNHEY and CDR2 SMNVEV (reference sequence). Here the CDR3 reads CASSQGQGANTGELFF. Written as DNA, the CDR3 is TGTGCCAGCAGTCAAGGGCAGGGGGCGAACACCGGGGAGCTGTTTTTT.

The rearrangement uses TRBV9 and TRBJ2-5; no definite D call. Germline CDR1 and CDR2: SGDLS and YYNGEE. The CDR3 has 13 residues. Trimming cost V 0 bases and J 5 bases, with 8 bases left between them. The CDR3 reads CASSVGPGETQYF. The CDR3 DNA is TGTGCCAGCAGCGTAGGACCTGGGGAGACCCAGTACTTC.

The DNA of the CDR3 is TGTGCCAGCAGCTTGGTACGGGGGTCAGATACGCAGTATTTT. It yields the protein CASSLVRGSDTQYF. The chain is built from TRBV5-4 and TRBJ2-3; weak D call: TRBD2 (6 bases). Trimming removed 0 bases from V and 4 bases from J, with 9 bases in between. The CDR3 extends over 14 amino acids. Germline V gene lookup returns CDR1 SGHNT and CDR2 YYREEE (reference sequence).

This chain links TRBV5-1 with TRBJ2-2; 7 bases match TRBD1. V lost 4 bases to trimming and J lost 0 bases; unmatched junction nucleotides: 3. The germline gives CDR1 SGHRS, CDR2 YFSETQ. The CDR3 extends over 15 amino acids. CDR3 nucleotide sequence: TGCGCCAGCAGCCAGGGGACAGCGAACACCGGGGAGCTGTTTTTT. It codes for CASSQGTANTGELFF.

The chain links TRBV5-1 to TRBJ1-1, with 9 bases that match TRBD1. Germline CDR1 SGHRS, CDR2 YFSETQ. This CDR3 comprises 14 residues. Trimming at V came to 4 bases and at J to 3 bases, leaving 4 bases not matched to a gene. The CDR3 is CASSPQGADTEAFF. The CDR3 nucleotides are TGCGCCAGCAGCCCACAGGGGGCAGACACTGAAGCTTTCTTT.

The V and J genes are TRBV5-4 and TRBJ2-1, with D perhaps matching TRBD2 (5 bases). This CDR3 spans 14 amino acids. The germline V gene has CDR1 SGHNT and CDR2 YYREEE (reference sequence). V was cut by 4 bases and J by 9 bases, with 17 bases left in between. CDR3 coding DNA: TGTGCCAGCAGCCACCTGGAGGCGAGGAGTGAGCAGTTCTTC. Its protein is CASSHLEARSEQFF.

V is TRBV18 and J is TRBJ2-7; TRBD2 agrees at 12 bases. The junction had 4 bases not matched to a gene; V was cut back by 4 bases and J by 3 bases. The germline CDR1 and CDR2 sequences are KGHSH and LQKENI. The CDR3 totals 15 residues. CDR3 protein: CASSLTSGRLYEQYF. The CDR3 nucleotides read TGTGCCAGCTCACTGACTAGCGGGAGACTCTACGAGCAGTACTTC.

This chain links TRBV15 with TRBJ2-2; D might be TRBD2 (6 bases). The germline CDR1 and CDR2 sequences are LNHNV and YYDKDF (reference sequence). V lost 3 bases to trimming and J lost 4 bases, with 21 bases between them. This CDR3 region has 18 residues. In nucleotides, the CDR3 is TGTGCCACCAGCAGCGCTTTGAGGGTAGCGGTTAGCACCGGGGAGCTGTTTTTT. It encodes CATSSALRVAVSTGELFF.

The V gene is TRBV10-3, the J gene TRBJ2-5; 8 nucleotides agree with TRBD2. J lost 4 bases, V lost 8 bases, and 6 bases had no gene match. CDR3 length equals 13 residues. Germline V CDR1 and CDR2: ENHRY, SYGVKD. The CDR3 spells CAIRPGLGETQYF. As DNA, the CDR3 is TGTGCCATCCGACCGGGACTAGGAGAGACCCAGTACTTC.

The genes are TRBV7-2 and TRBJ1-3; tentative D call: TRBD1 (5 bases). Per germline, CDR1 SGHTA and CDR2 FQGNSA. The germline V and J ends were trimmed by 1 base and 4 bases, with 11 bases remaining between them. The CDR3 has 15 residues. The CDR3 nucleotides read TGTGCCAGCAGCTTAGGGGGGGTTGCGGGAAACACCATATATTTT. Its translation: CASSLGGVAGNTIYF.

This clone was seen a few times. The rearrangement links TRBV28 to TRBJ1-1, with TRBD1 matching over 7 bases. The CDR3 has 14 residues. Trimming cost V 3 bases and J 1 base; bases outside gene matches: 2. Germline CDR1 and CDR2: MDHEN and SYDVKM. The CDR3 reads CASSFWTGNTEAFF. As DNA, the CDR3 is TGTGCCAGCAGTTTTTGGACAGGGAACACTGAAGCTTTCTTT. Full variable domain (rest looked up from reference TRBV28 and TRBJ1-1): DVKVTQSSRYLVKRTGEKVFLECVQDMDHENMFWYRQDPGLGLRLIYFSYDVKMKEKGDIPEGYSVSREKKERFSLILESASTNQTSMYLCASSFWTGNTEAFFGQGTRLTVV.

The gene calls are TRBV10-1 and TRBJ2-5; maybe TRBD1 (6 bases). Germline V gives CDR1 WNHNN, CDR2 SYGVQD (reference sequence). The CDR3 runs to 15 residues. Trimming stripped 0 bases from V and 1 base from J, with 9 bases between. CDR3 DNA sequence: TGCGCCAGCAGTGAGTCCCCAGGGGTCCAAGAGACCCAGTACTTC. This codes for CASSESPGVQETQYF.

CDR3 protein: CASSTLGTLNTGELFF. The CDR3 DNA reads TGTGCCAGTAGTACCCTCGGGACTCTAAACACCGGGGAGCTGTTTTTT. This chain joins TRBV19 and TRBJ2-2, with a possible D match to TRBD2 (6 bases). The CDR3 contains 16 residues. Germline V gene lookup returns CDR1 LNHDA and CDR2 SQIVND (reference sequence). With 4 bases removed from V and 2 bases from J, the gap between germline ends came to 14 bases.

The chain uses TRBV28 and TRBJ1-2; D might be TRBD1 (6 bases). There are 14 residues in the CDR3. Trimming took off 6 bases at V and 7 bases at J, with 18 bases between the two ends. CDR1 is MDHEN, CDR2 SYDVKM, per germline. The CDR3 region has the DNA TGTGCCAGCAGCTTGGGCCGAGGAGGGGGTGGCTACACCTTC. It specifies CASSLGRGGGGYTF.

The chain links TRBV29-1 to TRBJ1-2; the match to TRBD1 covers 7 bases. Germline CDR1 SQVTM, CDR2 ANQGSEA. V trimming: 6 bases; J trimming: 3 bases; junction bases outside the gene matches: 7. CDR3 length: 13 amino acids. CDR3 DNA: TGCAGCGTCCCCTGGGACAGAGACTATGGCTACACCTTC. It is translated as CSVPWDRDYGYTF.

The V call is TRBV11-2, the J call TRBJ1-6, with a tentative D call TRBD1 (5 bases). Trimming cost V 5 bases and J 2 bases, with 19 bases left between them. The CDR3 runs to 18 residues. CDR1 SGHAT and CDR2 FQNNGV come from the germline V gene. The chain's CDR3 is CASSITAQGPPYNSPLHF. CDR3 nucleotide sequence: TGTGCCAGCAGCATCACCGCGCAGGGTCCGCCCTATAATTCACCCCTCCACTTT.